Shown below are 26 T cell receptor beta chains from a single sample sequenced in a study of CD8 T cells in ankylosing spondylitis. TCRdb reprocessed the 5' RACE reads via MiXCR and lists one record per CDR3 protein. The sample records approximately 300,000 distinct CDR3 sequences, about 20% being singletons. The sample consisted of blood, either unsorted or a sorted T cell fraction (not recorded which). Source of these receptors: a female donor with ankylosing spondylitis or in good health (not recorded which).

The V gene is TRBV6-2 or TRBV6-3, the J gene TRBJ2-1; 9 nucleotides align to TRBD1. There are 16 residues in the CDR3. V lost 6 bases to trimming and J lost 2 bases; unmatched junction nucleotides: 8. The germline CDR1 and CDR2 sequences are MNHEY and SVGEGT. CDR3 in amino acids: CASSTPTGGAYNEQFF. The DNA of the CDR3 is TGTGCCAGCAGCACCCCTACAGGGGGCGCCTACAATGAGCAGTTCTTC.

This clonotype was recorded a few times. The V and J genes are TRBV6-1 and TRBJ1-6, with TRBD1 as a possible D gene (5 bases). Per the germline V gene, CDR1 is MNHNS and CDR2 is SASEGT. V gave up 7 bases and J gave up 7 bases, with 14 bases separating them. This CDR3 contains 14 residues. The CDR3 region has the DNA TGTGCCAGCAACCCGACAGTTCCCAATTCACCCCTCCACTTT. It yields the protein CASNPTVPNSPLHF.

The V gene is TRBV4-3, the J gene TRBJ1-2; D is possibly TRBD1 (5 bases). The ends were cut back, 1 base at V and 4 bases at J, with 10 bases in the middle. Germline V gives CDR1 LGHNA, CDR2 YSLEER. This CDR3 region has 14 residues. CDR3 sequence: CASSQGQTVYGYTF. CDR3 sequence (DNA): TGCGCCAGCAGCCAAGGGCAGACAGTCTATGGCTACACCTTC.

The J gene is TRBJ2-1, the V gene TRBV20-1, with 10 bases aligning to TRBD2. Losses at the gene ends were 2 bases for V and 9 bases for J; bases not matched to a gene: 10. The germline gives CDR1 DFQATT, CDR2 SNEGSKA (reference sequence). The CDR3 spans 15 residues. CDR3 in amino acids: CSARNPSGRASEQFF. CDR3 nucleotide sequence: TGCAGTGCTAGAAACCCAAGCGGGAGGGCCAGTGAGCAGTTCTTC.

In its sample, this clonotype was seen a few times. This chain uses TRBV7-2 with TRBJ2-5; D tentatively reads TRBD1 or TRBD2 (5 bases each). V was pared by 1 base and J by 5 bases, with 14 bases between. This CDR3 has 15 residues. Germline lookup yields CDR1 SGHTA and CDR2 FQGNSA. The CDR3 is CASSLGPGPGETQYF. CDR3 DNA: TGTGCCAGCAGCTTAGGACCAGGGCCGGGGGAGACCCAGTACTTC.

This sequence joins TRBV12-3 or TRBV12-4 and TRBJ2-7, with 7 bases identical to TRBD2. The V gene end was trimmed by 7 bases and the J gene end by 5 bases; junction bases not matched to a gene: 11. The CDR3 spans 14 residues. In DNA form, the CDR3 reads TGTGCCAGCAAGGCGGGAGTTGCCATCCACGAGCAGTACTTC. Amino acid sequence: CASKAGVAIHEQYF.

V is TRBV7-8 and J is TRBJ2-2; a possible D gene is TRBD2 (6 bases). CDR3 length: 15 residues. Germline V gene lookup returns CDR1 SGHVS and CDR2 FQNEAQ. V was cut by 5 bases and J by 6 bases, with 16 bases left in between. The CDR3 is CASSNRRAGSGELFF. The CDR3 DNA reads as TGTGCCAGCAGCAATAGGAGGGCCGGTTCCGGGGAGCTGTTTTTT.

This chain links TRBV5-1 with TRBJ2-3; 7 bases align to TRBD2. Germline CDR1 SGHRS, CDR2 YFSETQ. The CDR3 is 16 residues long. The V and J ends lost 0 bases and 3 bases, in that order; junction bases with no gene match: 7. The CDR3 protein is CASSLGAGVETDTQYF. The DNA of the CDR3 is TGCGCCAGCAGCTTGGGTGCGGGAGTTGAGACAGATACGCAGTATTTT.

The J gene is TRBJ1-1, the V gene TRBV30; D uncertain. The germline CDR1 and CDR2 sequences are GTSNPN and SVGIG (reference sequence). The V end was cut by 4 bases, the J end by 3 bases, with 15 bases between. The CDR3 is made up of 14 amino acids. The CDR3 region is CAWNTASGHTEAFF. For the CDR3, the DNA is TGTGCCTGGAACACAGCCTCCGGGCACACTGAAGCTTTCTTT.

This clonotype was seen more than once but under ten times. The chain combines TRBV29-1 with TRBJ1-3, with D tentatively TRBD1 (6 bases). CDR1 and CDR2 from the germline V gene are SQVTM and ANQGSEA. The V gene lost 4 bases and the J gene lost 0 bases, with 13 bases spanning the gap. The CDR3 runs to 15 residues. The CDR3 protein is CSVAHRGGSGNTIYF. The CDR3 DNA reads TGCAGCGTTGCCCACAGAGGGGGCTCTGGAAACACCATATATTTT. Complete variable domain (other parts from reference TRBV29-1 and TRBJ1-3): SAVISQKPSRDICQRGTSLTIQCQVDSQVTMMFWYRQQPGQSLTLIATANQGSEATYESGFVIDKFPISRPNLTFSTLTVSNMSPEDSSIYLCSVAHRGGSGNTIYFGEGSWLTVV.

This rearrangement joins TRBV29-1 to TRBJ1-3; a weak D match, TRBD1 (5 bases). Trimming took 7 bases from V and 4 from J, leaving 17 bases between them. Germline CDR1 reads SQVTM; CDR2 reads ANQGSEA. The CDR3 is 14 amino acids. The CDR3 DNA sequence: TGCAGCGCCCGAGGGTCGGGGGTAGGAAACACCATATATTTT. As protein: CSARGSGVGNTIYF.

This clonotype was detected only a few times. The chain joins TRBV7-2 to TRBJ2-1; 7 bases agree with TRBD2. V lost 3 bases and J lost 6; bases outside the gene matches: 14. Germline CDR1 SGHTA, CDR2 FQGNSA. CDR3 length equals 17 residues. The CDR3 protein is CASSFWTRVRGGNEQFF. The CDR3 bases are TGTGCCAGCAGCTTCTGGACTAGGGTTCGTGGGGGCAATGAGCAGTTCTTC.

There are a few counts of this clonotype. V is TRBV19 and J is TRBJ2-7; 12 nucleotides agree with TRBD2. The germline CDR1 and CDR2 sequences are LNHDA and SQIVND (reference sequence). The CDR3 has 14 amino acids. The junction had 6 bases not matched to a gene; V was cut back by 6 bases and J by 6 bases. This CDR3 reads CASRPLAGGPEQYF. The CDR3, as DNA: TGTGCCAGTAGGCCCCTAGCGGGAGGGCCCGAGCAGTACTTC.

This clonotype has ten or more counts. This chain joins TRBV29-1 and TRBJ2-3; TRBD2 is a possible D gene (5 bases). The length of the CDR3 is 12 residues. With 3 bases removed from V and 4 bases from J, the gap between germline ends came to 8 bases. Germline V gene data show CDR1 as SQVTM and CDR2 as ANQGSEA. CDR3 residues: CSVDPAADTQYF. For the CDR3, the DNA is TGCAGCGTTGATCCAGCGGCAGATACGCAGTATTTT.

This clonotype was detected only a few times. The CDR3 DNA sequence: TGTGCCAGCAGCTTGCGTGGACTAGCGGGACTCTACGAGCAGTACTTC. Translated: CASSLRGLAGLYEQYF. The genes are TRBV5-5 and TRBJ2-7, with 12 bases aligning to TRBD2. Per the germline V gene, CDR1 is SGHKS and CDR2 is YYEKEE (reference sequence). This CDR3 comprises 16 residues. V shed 1 base and J 3 bases; nucleotides not matched to a gene: 5.

This clonotype was counted only a few times. This CDR3 reads CASTAPGTGSIWQFF. As DNA, the CDR3 is TGTGCCAGCACCGCTCCCGGGACAGGGAGTATTTGGCAGTTCTTC. J is TRBJ2-1 and V is TRBV7-2, with 9 nucleotides matching TRBD1. Per germline, CDR1 SGHTA and CDR2 FQGNSA. With 7 bases clipped from V and 12 bases from J, the junction kept 16 bases outside the gene matches. This CDR3 is 15 amino acids long.

This clonotype was recorded only once. The chain has TRBV20-1 and TRBJ2-1; no reliable D call. This CDR3 is built from 13 residues. CDR1 is DFQATT, CDR2 SNEGSKA, per germline (reference sequence). The V and J ends lost 6 bases and 7 bases respectively, with 16 bases between them. As DNA, the CDR3 is TGCAGTGCCCGGAGAACAACGCTAAATGAGCAGTTCTTC. Amino acids: CSARRTTLNEQFF.

J is TRBJ2-5 and V is TRBV20-1; maybe TRBD2 (6 bases). CDR3 length equals 12 residues. CDR1 and CDR2 from the germline V gene are DFQATT and SNEGSKA (reference sequence). V lost 6 bases to trimming and J lost 3 bases, with 11 bases between them. The CDR3 nucleotides read TGCAGTGCCGGGGGTCTTAAAGAGACCCAGTACTTC. Protein: CSAGGLKETQYF.

In its sample, this clonotype was seen a few times. Germline and junction disagree at one end, which may indicate a read error. V usage is TRBV5-6 and J usage is TRBJ1-2; unclear D gene. This CDR3 comprises 17 residues. Germline CDR1 reads SGHDT; CDR2 reads YYEEEE. This chain's CDR3 is CGSSLDGDPMAGVRYTF. The DNA for the CDR3 is TGTGGCAGCAGCTTGGACGGAGACCCGATGGCTGGGGTCCGCTACACCTTC.

This clonotype has a count of ten or more. The CDR3 region is CASSDPTRASYQETQYF. DNA of the CDR3: TGTGCCAGCAGTGATCCTACCCGGGCCTCGTATCAAGAGACCCAGTACTTC. This chain connects TRBV25-1 to TRBJ2-5; D not resolved. There are 17 residues in the CDR3. Trimming left V 3 bases short and J 2 bases short, with 19 bases between. The V gene's germline CDR1 is MGHDK and CDR2 SYGVNS.

The rearrangement uses TRBV6-5 and TRBJ2-3; a possible D gene is TRBD1 (6 bases). V dropped 2 bases and J dropped 1 base, with 10 bases sitting between them. CDR3 length equals 15 residues. CDR1 and CDR2 from the germline V gene are MNHEY and SVGAGI. DNA for the CDR3: TGTGCCAGCAGTTACGGGGGCGCACGCACAGATACGCAGTATTTT. Translation: CASSYGGARTDTQYF.

V gene TRBV20-1 combines with J gene TRBJ1-1; possibly TRBD1 for D (5 bases). Germline CDR1 is DFQATT and CDR2 is SNEGSKA (reference sequence). The CDR3 contains 16 residues. The V and J ends lost 1 base and 0 bases respectively, with 15 bases between them. Here the CDR3 DNA reads TGCAGTGCTAGAGGGCGGAGGTGGGGGATGAACACTGAAGCTTTCTTT. This gives the protein CSARGRRWGMNTEAFF.

The CDR3 coding sequence is TGCAGTGCTGATCGGGGGTTAGCCACAGATACGCAGTATTTT. Encoded protein: CSADRGLATDTQYF. This rearrangement joins TRBV20-1 to TRBJ2-3; TRBD2 is a possible D gene (6 bases). CDR3 length: 14 amino acids. Trimming left V 5 bases short and J 2 bases short, with 14 bases between. CDR1 and CDR2 from the germline V gene are DFQATT and SNEGSKA (reference sequence).

This clonotype was observed a handful of times. V gene TRBV20-1 combines with J gene TRBJ2-1; 9 bases align to TRBD2. This CDR3 has 14 residues. CDR1 and CDR2 (germline): DFQATT, SNEGSKA (reference sequence). V dropped 6 bases and J dropped 5; count of bases not matched to a gene: 8. This chain's CDR3 is CSAPRLAEDNEQFF. As DNA, the CDR3 is TGCAGTGCCCCGAGACTAGCGGAGGACAATGAGCAGTTCTTC.

This clonotype came up a few times. The chain is built from TRBV20-1 and TRBJ2-3; tentative D call: TRBD1 (5 bases). Trimming took off 3 bases at V and 0 bases at J, with 13 bases between the two ends. CDR3 length equals 15 residues. Germline V CDR1 and CDR2: DFQATT, SNEGSKA (reference sequence). CDR3 bases: TGCAGTGCTAGTAAGGGGATCCTAAGCACAGATACGCAGTATTTT. This sequence encodes CSASKGILSTDTQYF.

In its sample, this clonotype was seen a few times. The chain employs TRBV29-1 and TRBJ1-4; unclear D gene. This CDR3 comprises 17 residues. Germline V gene sequence: CDR1 SQVTM, CDR2 ANQGSEA. The V gene lost 1 base and the J gene lost 0 bases, with 15 bases spanning the gap. CDR3 protein: CSVEVAGVKTTNEKLFF. The CDR3 region has the DNA TGCAGCGTTGAAGTTGCCGGAGTCAAGACAACTAATGAAAAACTGTTTTTT.